This TCR beta chain emerged from a study of post-analysis software for immune sequencing data. As for the study in general: Patients with relapsing-remitting, secondary progressive and progressive-relapsing multiple sclerosis courses were all represented. Findings and caveats of the study: The normalized Chao1 diversity of multiple sclerosis patients was significantly lower than that of controls. Samples from one preparation batch, clustered by F measure, grouped strongly together. In patients, about 5 TRBV segments were more frequent than in controls, with TRBV5-6, TRBV5-1 and TRBV20-1 among them.

The TCR beta cDNA libraries contained unique molecular identifiers. Some 500,000 cDNA molecules were obtained per 1 to 10 million input T cells. From the PCR reads, TCRdb called clonotypes with MiXCR, one entry per CDR3 protein. The sample lists more than 450,000 distinct CDR3 sequences, 44% occurring once. Concerning this clonotype: Its antigen is as yet unknown.

The CDR3 runs to 19 residues. Trimming removed 4 bases from V and 3 bases from J; junction bases left unmatched: 13. The germline V gene has CDR1 KGHDR and CDR2 SFDVKD. Source material: blood. This chain links TRBV24-1 with TRBJ2-1; 11 bases match TRBD2. The receptor was isolated from a girl between 5 and 17 years old with multiple sclerosis. CDR3 in DNA: TGTGCCACCAGTGAAAGCGGGACTAGCGGCTACACCAACTACAATGAGCAGTTCTTC. This sequence encodes CATSESGTSGYTNYNEQFF.